This section outlines one TCR beta chain sequence together with its context. Trimming removed 7 bases from V and 0 bases from J, with 6 bases in between. Germline CDR1 and CDR2: SGHRS and YFSETQ. This CDR3 spans 12 amino acids. The data derive from a study of blood T cell repertoires in COVID-19. For the study at large: T cells, B-cell-depleted T cells, or PBMCs supplied cDNA or gDNA.

In the original workflow: It was from reference gene primer amplification that nucleated cell counts were estimated. Libraries were prepared by immunoSEQ multiplex PCR; TCRdb keeps only in-frame clonotypes and omits some of them. V, J and clone size reflect that table, while D and trimming were determined from the DNA. Of over 30,000 clones listed, 65% to 85% are singletons. This receptor was identified in a man older than 75 with active or convalescent COVID-19. Input material: peripheral blood. The chain is built from TRBV5-1 and TRBJ2-3, with a weak D call TRBD2 (5 bases). In DNA form, the CDR3 reads TGCGCCAGCGCGGGTAGCACAGATACGCAGTATTTT. Residues: CASAGSTDTQYF.